The next 13 T cell receptor beta chains were all read from a single sample in a study of CD8+ T cells in alopecia areata (dated by TCRdb to about 2018). Preparation of the library involved the immunoSEQ multiplex PCR assay. RNA was extracted from all samples and reverse transcribed into cDNA as template for TCR sequencing. In its TCRdb copy, this immuneACCESS table keeps in-frame sequences only and misses some clones. Where compared with another copy, unresolved V genes explain less than half of these, and the others have no known cause. The sample has roughly 250,000 clones on record, roughly two thirds of them singletons. The ten largest clones add up to around 1.2% of the sample. Per the publication, the time point label means: baseline before oral tofacitinib. The source was CD4+ T cells sorted from blood, collected at week 0. The source of these receptors is a human donor with alopecia areata.

The chain couples TRBV5-1 to TRBJ2-3; tentatively, D is TRBD2 (7 bases). The CDR3 runs to 14 residues. CDR1 and CDR2 from the germline V gene are SGHRS and YFSETQ. The germline V and J ends were trimmed by 6 bases and 2 bases, with 13 bases remaining between them. The CDR3 reads CASTGGAFTDTQYF. CDR3 DNA sequence: TGCGCCAGCACGGGGGGCGCCTTCACAGATACGCAGTATTTT.

The genes are TRBV2 and TRBJ1-2; possibly TRBD1 for D (5 bases). The length of the CDR3 is 14 residues. V shed 6 bases and J shed 0 bases, with 11 bases lying between them. Germline CDR1 SNHLY, CDR2 FYNNEI. This CDR3 is CASRGDGTNYGYTF. In nucleotides, the CDR3 is TGTGCCAGCAGAGGGGACGGTACTAACTATGGCTACACCTTC. The entire variable domain, with the rest obtained from reference TRBV2 and TRBJ1-2, is as follows: EPEVTQTPSHQVTQMGQEVILRCVPISNHLYFYWYRQILGQKVEFLVSFYNNEISEKSEIFDDQFSVERPDGSNFTLKIRSTKLEDSAMYFCASRGDGTNYGYTFGSGTRLTVV.

This clone was seen just once. V gene TRBV29-1 combines with J gene TRBJ2-2; D gene uncertain. CDR3 length: 14 residues. In germline, CDR1 is SQVTM, CDR2 ANQGSEA. V lost 4 bases and J lost 0, with 9 bases in between. CDR3: CSVGRSTNTGELFF. CDR3 sequence (DNA): TGCAGCGTTGGTAGGTCTACGAACACCGGGGAGCTGTTTTTT.

Only a few counts were recorded for this clone. The chain couples TRBV5-1 to TRBJ2-1, with 11 bases identical to TRBD1. Germline loops: CDR1 SGHRS, CDR2 YFSETQ. Trimming removed 4 bases from V and 9 bases from J; junction bases left unmatched: 12. This CDR3 is 16 amino acids long. The CDR3 sequence is CASSPIPGQGAGEQFF. In DNA, the CDR3 is TGCGCCAGCAGCCCGATTCCTGGACAGGGGGCGGGTGAGCAGTTCTTC.

The V gene is TRBV19, the J gene TRBJ1-5; TRBD1 might be the D (5 bases). The CDR3 loop spans 15 amino acids. Trimming pared 7 bases from V and 3 bases from J, leaving 16 bases between. Looked up from germline, CDR1 is LNHDA and CDR2 is SQIVND (reference sequence). The CDR3 nucleotides read TGTGCCAGTACCTCCGCCGGGGGTTTCAATCAGCCCCAGCATTTT. This gives the protein CASTSAGGFNQPQHF. Together with reference TRBV19 and TRBJ1-5, the CDR3 gives the full variable domain: DGGITQSPKYLFRKEGQNVTLSCEQNLNHDAMYWYRQDPGQGLRLIYYSQIVNDFQKGDIAEGYSVSREKKESFPLTVTSAQKNPTAFYLCASTSAGGFNQPQHFGDGTRLSIL.

The V call is TRBV29-1, the J call TRBJ2-3; D may correspond to TRBD1 or TRBD2 (6 bases each). The CDR3 is 11 residues long. Germline V lookup: CDR1 SQVTM, CDR2 ANQGSEA. The CDR3 coding sequence is TGCACCGGGTCGGGGGCTGATACGCAGTATTTT. Protein: CTGSGADTQYF.

The V call is TRBV10-3, the J call TRBJ2-7; D ambiguous. Germline V gene lookup returns CDR1 ENHRY and CDR2 SYGVKD. This CDR3 spans 12 amino acids. The ends were cut back, 2 bases at V and 3 bases at J, with 5 bases in the middle. CDR3 loop: CAISEVGYEQYF. CDR3 coding DNA: TGTGCCATCAGTGAGGTGGGCTACGAGCAGTACTTC.

This sequence joins TRBV30 and TRBJ1-1; D gene uncertain. Trimming pared 5 bases from V and 4 bases from J, leaving 8 bases between. The CDR3 runs 11 residues. The germline V gene has CDR1 GTSNPN and CDR2 SVGIG (reference sequence). CDR3 sequence reads: CAWVSATEAFF. The CDR3 region has the DNA TGTGCCTGGGTTTCGGCCACTGAAGCTTTCTTT.

The genes are TRBV6-1 and TRBJ1-2, with a weak D call TRBD1 (5 bases). The V and J ends lost 3 bases and 4 bases respectively, with 12 bases between them. Per the germline V gene, CDR1 is MNHNS and CDR2 is SASEGT. This CDR3 contains 14 residues. The CDR3, as DNA: TGTGCCAGCAGTGAGGAAAAGCAGGGCTATGGCTACACCTTC. This sequence encodes CASSEEKQGYGYTF.

The chain links TRBV10-3 to TRBJ2-7; 11 bases agree with TRBD1. CDR3 length equals 13 residues. V lost 6 bases and J lost 6; bases outside the gene matches: 4. Germline loops: CDR1 ENHRY, CDR2 SYGVKD. The CDR3 sequence is CAISPGTGGEQYF. The CDR3 coding sequence is TGTGCCATCAGCCCCGGGACAGGGGGCGAGCAGTACTTC.

The chain joins TRBV30 to TRBJ2-2; 10 bases map to TRBD2. The CDR3 has 18 residues. With V trimmed by 6 bases and J by 0 bases, 13 bases remained unmatched. Germline V lookup: CDR1 GTSNPN, CDR2 SVGIG (reference sequence). The CDR3 DNA follows: TGTGCCTGTCCCCCCAGGCTAGCGGGGGTCTCGAACACCGGGGAGCTGTTTTTT. Protein sequence: CACPPRLAGVSNTGELFF.

This clone was seen once. The chain has TRBV7-9 and TRBJ1-6; D call uncertain. Germline V lookup: CDR1 SEHNR, CDR2 FQNEAQ (reference sequence). V lost 7 bases and J 8 bases, leaving 12 bases between the germline ends. CDR3 size: 13 residues. The CDR3 reads CASMGSLDSPLHF. CDR3 DNA sequence: TGTGCCAGCATGGGCTCACTGGATTCACCCCTCCACTTT.

The V call is TRBV5-1, the J call TRBJ2-5; D gene ambiguous. V lost 0 bases and J 4 bases, leaving 7 bases between the germline ends. Germline CDR1 SGHRS, CDR2 YFSETQ. This CDR3 has 13 amino acids. DNA for the CDR3: TGCGCCAGCAGCTTGGTTCCGGGAGAGACCCAGTACTTC. It codes for CASSLVPGETQYF.